This TCR beta chain emerged from a study of cytomegalovirus exposure and HLA in healthy donors. Study outcomes and limitations: Sequencing depth roughly uniform across donors was assumed in presence/absence analyses. Analyzed later, association rates of TCRs varied across HLA loci, with DRB1 most and HLA-C fewest. Both high specificity and high sensitivity reportedly marked the classifier's diagnosis of cytomegalovirus status. CMV serostatus was the sole immune exposure data available.

Comments on this clone: Antigen: not known.

The primer mix had 60 Vbeta and 13 Jbeta primers. The assay was immunoSEQ multiplex PCR, and TCRdb's table has in-frame clones only and misses some. The table lists 150,000 to 200,000 clones, around 67% of them singletons. This CDR3 spans 16 amino acids. Germline V gene sequence: CDR1 MDHEN, CDR2 SYDVKM. V was shortened by 4 bases and J by 0 bases, with 13 bases between the two germline ends. Sequencing used PBMCs. The J gene is TRBJ1-3, the V gene TRBV28; D not certain. The clonotype originates from a woman aged 18-30 years in good health and CMV-seropositive. Here the CDR3 DNA reads TGTGCCAGCAGTTCCCCCCCCAGTCTCTCTGGAAACACCATATATTTT. Its translation is CASSSPPSLSGNTIYF.